The 13 T cell receptor beta chains given below trace back to one sample, sequenced in a study of T cell changes during pregnancy in multiple sclerosis. TCRdb's copy holds only in-frame clones and misses some; the assay was immunoSEQ multiplex PCR. The sample has roughly 64,000 clones, around 96% seen once. The sample here was CD8+ T cells from peripheral blood mononuclear cells, taken after pregnancy. The source of these receptors is a female donor with multiple sclerosis, enrolled in a pregnancy study.

This chain uses TRBV27 with TRBJ2-7, with 8 bases lining up with TRBD2. Losses at the gene ends were 5 bases for V and 5 bases for J; bases not matched to a gene: 11. CDR1 is MNHEY, CDR2 SMNVEV, per germline (reference sequence). There are 15 residues in the CDR3. As DNA, the CDR3 is TGTGCCAGCAGTCTTATAGCGGGGCAAGTCCACGAGCAGTACTTC. Protein product: CASSLIAGQVHEQYF.

This clone was observed a single time. The chain has TRBV27 and TRBJ2-1; 7 bases fit TRBD2. The CDR3 loop spans 12 amino acids. From germline, CDR1 is MNHEY and CDR2 SMNVEV (reference sequence). V dropped 3 bases and J dropped 7; count of bases not matched to a gene: 0. The CDR3 bases are TGTGCCAGCAGTTTGGGGGGGAATGAGCAGTTCTTC. Translation: CASSLGGNEQFF.

This rearrangement joins TRBV7-9 to TRBJ1-1; D remains unclear. V lost 5 bases and J lost 4, with 8 bases in between. The germline V gene has CDR1 SEHNR and CDR2 FQNEAQ (reference sequence). The CDR3 is 12 residues long. The CDR3: CASSPRGTEAFF. CDR3 DNA sequence: TGTGCCAGCAGCCCACGGGGCACTGAAGCTTTCTTT.

J is TRBJ2-1 and V is TRBV30; 10 bases align to TRBD2. Trimming took 1 base from V and 4 from J; bases not matched to a gene: 19. In germline, CDR1 is GTSNPN, CDR2 SVGIG (reference sequence). This CDR3 is built from 20 residues. CDR3 in DNA: TGTGCCTGGAGTGGGTACGTAAGGGTCGGACTAGCGGAGGATTACAATGAGCAGTTCTTC. As protein: CAWSGYVRVGLAEDYNEQFF.

This clone was detected only once. V gene TRBV27 combines with J gene TRBJ1-2; a weak D match, TRBD1 (6 bases). Trimming left V 3 bases short and J 5 bases short, with 16 bases between. The CDR3 runs to 15 residues. The germline V gene has CDR1 MNHEY and CDR2 SMNVEV (reference sequence). CDR3 region: CASSFEGQGPYGYTF. In DNA form, the CDR3 reads TGTGCCAGCAGTTTTGAGGGGCAGGGGCCGTATGGCTACACCTTC.

The chain combines TRBV7-9 with TRBJ1-5, with D hard to call. CDR3 length: 13 residues. Between the trimmed V and J ends, which lost 5 bases and 0 bases, there was a span of 5 bases. Germline CDR1 and CDR2: SEHNR and FQNEAQ (reference sequence). CDR3 loop: CASSGDSNQPQHF. Written as DNA, the CDR3 is TGTGCCAGCAGCGGAGATAGCAATCAGCCCCAGCATTTT.

V usage is TRBV5-1 and J usage is TRBJ1-1, with TRBD1 matching over 12 bases. Losses at the gene ends were 0 bases for V and 5 bases for J; bases not matched to a gene: 5. Germline lookup yields CDR1 SGHRS and CDR2 YFSETQ. This CDR3 comprises 16 residues. This chain's CDR3 is CASSLVGGQGATEAFF. DNA for the CDR3: TGCGCCAGCAGCTTGGTCGGGGGACAGGGGGCGACTGAAGCTTTCTTT.

This CDR3 reads CASSLDLDRPYEQYF. In nucleotides, the CDR3 is TGTGCCAGCAGCTTGGATTTGGACAGACCCTACGAGCAGTACTTC. The V call is TRBV5-6, the J call TRBJ2-7, with TRBD1 as a possible D gene (6 bases). V was cut by 0 bases and J by 2 bases, with 12 bases left in between. The length of the CDR3 is 15 residues. Looked up from germline, CDR1 is SGHDT and CDR2 is YYEEEE.

The chain is built from TRBV21-1 and TRBJ2-7; the table names TRBD1, a call not compared with the DNA. TRBV21-1 is a documented pseudogene. This CDR3 is built from 14 residues. The CDR3 coding sequence is TGTGCCAGCAGCCTGGGACAGGCCTACTACGAGCAGTACTTC. Protein: CASSLGQAYYEQYF.

The sample holds one count of this clone. This rearrangement joins TRBV19 to TRBJ1-1, with a weak D call TRBD1 (6 bases). The CDR3 totals 15 residues. V shed 0 bases and J shed 1 base, with 9 bases lying between them. Germline CDR1 LNHDA, CDR2 SQIVND (reference sequence). The DNA of the CDR3 is TGTGCCAGTAGTATAGATCCAGGGGAGAACACTGAAGCTTTCTTT. It codes for CASSIDPGENTEAFF.

The chain uses TRBV9 and TRBJ2-7; 10 nucleotides agree with TRBD1. The CDR3 runs 17 residues. Per germline, CDR1 SGDLS and CDR2 YYNGEE. With 0 bases clipped from V and 5 bases from J, the junction kept 11 bases outside the gene matches. CDR3 sequence: CASSVAGTGVRAHEQYF. The CDR3 region has the DNA TGTGCCAGCAGCGTAGCCGGGACAGGGGTAAGAGCCCACGAGCAGTACTTC.

This rearrangement joins TRBV9 to TRBJ2-2; D is uncertain. The germline gives CDR1 SGDLS, CDR2 YYNGEE. The CDR3 is made up of 13 amino acids. With 3 bases removed from V and 4 bases from J, the gap between germline ends came to 7 bases. The CDR3 spells CASSARSTGELFF. CDR3 in DNA: TGTGCCAGCAGCGCCAGAAGCACCGGGGAGCTGTTTTTT.

In its sample, this clone was seen once. The rearrangement joins TRBV4-1 to TRBJ2-3, with D possibly matching TRBD2 (5 bases). CDR3 length equals 15 residues. Trimming pared 1 base from V and 2 bases from J, leaving 10 bases between. Germline V CDR1 and CDR2: MGHRA, YSYEKL. The CDR3 DNA reads TGCGCCAGCAGCCAAGTACCGGGAAACACAGATACGCAGTATTTT. This translates into CASSQVPGNTDTQYF.